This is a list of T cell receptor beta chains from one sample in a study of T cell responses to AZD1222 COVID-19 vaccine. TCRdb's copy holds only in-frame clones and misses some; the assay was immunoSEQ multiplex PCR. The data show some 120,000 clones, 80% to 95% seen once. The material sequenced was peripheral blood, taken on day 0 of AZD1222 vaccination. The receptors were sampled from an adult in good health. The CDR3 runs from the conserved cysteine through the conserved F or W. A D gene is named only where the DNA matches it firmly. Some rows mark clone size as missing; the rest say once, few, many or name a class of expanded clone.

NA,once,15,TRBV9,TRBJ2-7,CASSVEDSGFHEQYF,TGTGCCAGCAGCGTAGAGGACAGTGGTTTCCACGAGCAGTACTTC
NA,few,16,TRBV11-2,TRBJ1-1,CASSFGMTSLNTEAFF,TGTGCCAGCAGCTTTGGAATGACAAGTCTGAACACTGAAGCTTTCTTT
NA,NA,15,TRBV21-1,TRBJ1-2,CASRKGGTSNYGYTF,TGTGCCAGCAGGAAAGGGGGCACTTCTAACTATGGCTACACCTTC
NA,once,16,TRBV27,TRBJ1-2,CASSLEPAGSGYGYTF,TGTGCCAGCAGTTTAGAACCGGCAGGGTCTGGCTATGGCTACACCTTC
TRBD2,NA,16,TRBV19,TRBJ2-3,CASTPEGRGFTDTQYF,TGTGCCAGTACCCCCGAGGGGCGGGGGTTCACAGATACGCAGTATTTT
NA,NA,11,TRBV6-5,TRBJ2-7,CASSAPYEQYF,TGTGCCAGCAGCGCCCCCTACGAGCAGTACTTC
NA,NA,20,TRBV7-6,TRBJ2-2,CASSFWFRVAGAANTGELFF,TGTGCCAGCAGCTTCTGGTTTAGGGTGGCGGGGGCCGCGAACACCGGGGAGCTGTTTTTT
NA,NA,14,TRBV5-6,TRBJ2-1,CASSLTTPAGEQFF,TGTGCCAGCAGCTTAACGACTCCGGCAGGTGAGCAGTTCTTC
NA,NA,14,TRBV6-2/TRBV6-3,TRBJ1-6,CASSFPSAGSPLHF,TGTGCCAGCAGTTTCCCATCCGCCGGTTCACCCCTCCACTTT
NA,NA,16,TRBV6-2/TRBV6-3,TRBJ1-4,CASSYSGGGPLGKLFF,TGTGCCAGCAGTTACTCGGGCGGGGGCCCCCTCGGGAAACTGTTTTTT
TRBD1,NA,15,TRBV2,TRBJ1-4,CASSLQGGANEKLFF,TGTGCCAGCAGTCTACAGGGGGGAGCTAATGAAAAACTGTTTTTT
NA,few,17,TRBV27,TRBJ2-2,CASTTRWNLPNTGELFF,TGTGCCAGCACTACTAGGTGGAATCTGCCGAACACCGGGGAGCTGTTTTTT
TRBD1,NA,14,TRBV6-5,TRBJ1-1,CASSYATGGTEAFF,TGTGCCAGCAGTTACGCTACAGGGGGCACTGAAGCTTTCTTT
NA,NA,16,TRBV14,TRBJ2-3,CASSQVGTLSTDTQYF,TGTGCCAGCAGCCAAGTTGGGACTTTAAGCACAGATACGCAGTATTTT
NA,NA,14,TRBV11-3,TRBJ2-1,CASSLSQGNNEQFF,TGTGCCAGCAGCTTATCACAGGGCAACAATGAGCAGTTCTTC
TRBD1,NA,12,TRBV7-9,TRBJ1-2,CASSTTGIGYTF,TGTGCCAGCAGCACGACAGGGATCGGCTACACCTTC
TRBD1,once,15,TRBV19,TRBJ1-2,CASSTGTGSNYGYTF,TGTGCCAGTAGTACGGGGACAGGGTCTAACTATGGCTACACCTTC
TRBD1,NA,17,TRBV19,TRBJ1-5,CASSDRGVGTGNQPQHF,TGTGCCAGTAGTGATCGGGGTGTTGGGACAGGGAATCAGCCCCAGCATTTT
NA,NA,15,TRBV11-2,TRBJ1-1,CASSEPKGLNTEAFF,TGTGCCAGCAGCGAGCCTAAGGGCCTGAACACTGAAGCTTTCTTT
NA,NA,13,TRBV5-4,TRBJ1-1,CAHSEGLNTEAFF,TGTGCCCATTCCGAGGGGTTGAACACTGAAGCTTTCTTT
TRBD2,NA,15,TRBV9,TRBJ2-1,CASSFLAGGQDEQFF,TGTGCCAGCAGCTTCCTAGCGGGGGGGCAAGATGAGCAGTTCTTC
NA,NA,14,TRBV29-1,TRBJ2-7,CSVVARGLYYEQYF,TGCAGCGTTGTGGCGCGGGGGCTATACTACGAGCAGTACTTC
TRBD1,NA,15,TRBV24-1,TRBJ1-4,CATSETTGGTEKLFF,TGTGCCACCAGTGAAACAACAGGGGGCACTGAAAAACTGTTTTTT
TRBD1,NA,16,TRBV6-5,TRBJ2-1,CASSYQLGTAYNEQFF,TGTGCCAGCAGTTACCAACTCGGGACAGCCTACAATGAGCAGTTCTTC
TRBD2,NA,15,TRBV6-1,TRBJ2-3,CASSESSGGTDTQYF,TGTGCCAGCAGTGAGTCCAGCGGGGGTACAGATACGCAGTATTTT
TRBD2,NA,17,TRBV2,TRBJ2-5,CASSVPRTSGGQETQYF,TGTGCCAGCAGTGTACCTCGGACTAGCGGGGGTCAAGAGACCCAGTACTTC
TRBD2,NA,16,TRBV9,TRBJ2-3,CASSVASGGPQYTQYF,TGTGCCAGCAGCGTAGCTAGCGGGGGACCACAATATACGCAGTATTTT
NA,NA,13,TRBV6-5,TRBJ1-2,CASSPVDQGGYTF,TGTGCCAGCAGCCCAGTCGACCAGGGAGGATACACCTTC
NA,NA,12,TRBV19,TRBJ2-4,CASSIDHDIQYF,TGTGCCAGTAGTATAGACCATGACATTCAGTACTTC
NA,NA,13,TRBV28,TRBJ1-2,CASSQEPNYGYTF,TGTGCCAGCAGCCAAGAACCTAACTATGGCTACACCTTC
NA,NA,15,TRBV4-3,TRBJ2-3,CASSPTELRTDTQYF,TGCGCCAGCAGCCCGACTGAGCTGAGGACAGATACGCAGTATTTT
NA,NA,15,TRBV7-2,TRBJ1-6,CASSPQTVRNSPLHF,TGTGCCAGCAGCCCGCAGACAGTGCGTAATTCACCCCTCCACTTT
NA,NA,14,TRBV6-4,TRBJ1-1,CASSDHTESTEAFF,TGTGCCAGCAGTGACCACACTGAAAGCACTGAAGCTTTCTTT
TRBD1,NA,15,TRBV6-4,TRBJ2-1,CASSDTGGHYNEQFF,TGTGCCAGCAGTGACACAGGGGGCCACTACAATGAGCAGTTCTTC
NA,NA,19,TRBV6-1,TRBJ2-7,CASSEDWWLGVSAWPGQYF,TGTGCCAGCAGTGAAGATTGGTGGCTGGGGGTCTCCGCTTGGCCGGGGCAGTACTTC
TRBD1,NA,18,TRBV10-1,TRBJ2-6,CASSPPGQGGSGANVLTF,TGCGCCAGCAGTCCGCCGGGACAGGGAGGATCTGGGGCCAACGTCCTGACTTTC
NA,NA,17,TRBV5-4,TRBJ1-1,CASSSRGDKLRGTEAFF,TGTGCCAGCAGCTCACGCGGGGACAAGCTAAGAGGAACTGAAGCTTTCTTT